These T cell receptor beta chains were read from a single sample in a study of T cell responses to AZD1222 COVID-19 vaccine. Using immunoSEQ multiplex PCR, the repertoire was profiled, and TCRdb retains in-frame clones only, with some absent. This table has over 130,000 clones, around 94% appearing once. The specimen was peripheral blood, collected on day 0 of AZD1222 vaccination. These receptors were obtained from an adult in good health. Each CDR3 is given with its conserved first and last residue. Each record gives: D gene, V gene, J gene, clone size, CDR3 DNA, CDR3 protein. D genes are given only for firm matches. A row's size may be missing; if present it is once, few, many or a size class.

NA	TRBV5-1	TRBJ2-1	few	TGCGCCAGCAGCTTGGTTGGACAGTTCTACAATGAGCAGTTCTTC	CASSLVGQFYNEQFF
NA	TRBV7-8	TRBJ2-1	NA	TGTGCCAGCAGCTTAGTGAGGGATGAGCAGTTCTTC	CASSLVRDEQFF
NA	TRBV6-1	TRBJ1-6	NA	TGTGCCAGCAGTGAACAGGGGAGCTCCTATAATTCACCCCTCCACTTT	CASSEQGSSYNSPLHF
NA	TRBV10-3	TRBJ2-4	NA	TGTGCCATAGGGGGAGCCAAAAACATTCAGTACTTC	CAIGGAKNIQYF
NA	TRBV12-3/TRBV12-4	TRBJ1-2	NA	TGTGCCAGCAGTTTAATAGGGAATGGCTACACCTTC	CASSLIGNGYTF
NA	TRBV15	TRBJ1-2	NA	TGTGCCACCAGCAGAGATCCGGGGGTCGGAGGCTACACCTTC	CATSRDPGVGGYTF
NA	TRBV5-1	TRBJ2-3	NA	TGCGCCAGCAGCTTGGACAGGGTAACAGATACGCAGTATTTT	CASSLDRVTDTQYF
NA	TRBV3-1/TRBV3-2	TRBJ1-1	NA	TGTGCCAGCAGCCCCTTGGGGGGTTTCGGGACTGAAGCTTTCTTT	CASSPLGGFGTEAFF
NA	TRBV28	TRBJ1-5	NA	TGTGCCAGCAGGAAACAGGGATCCCAGCATTTT	CASRKQGSQHF
NA	TRBV18	TRBJ1-1	NA	TGTGCCAGCTCACCCGGCGGGGGGAACACTGAAGCTTTCTTT	CASSPGGGNTEAFF
TRBD2	TRBV10-1	TRBJ2-1	NA	TGCGCCAGCAGTGAGTCTAGCGGGGGTCACGGTGAGCAGTTCTTC	CASSESSGGHGEQFF
TRBD1	TRBV11-3	TRBJ2-3	NA	TGTGCCAGCAGCCGACAGGGGGCTAGCACAGATACGCAGTATTTT	CASSRQGASTDTQYF
NA	TRBV5-1	TRBJ1-1	once	TGCGCCAGTCAGACAGTCGGCCCTTTGAACACTGAAGCTTTCTTT	CASQTVGPLNTEAFF
TRBD1	TRBV3-1/TRBV3-2	TRBJ1-6	NA	TGTGCCAGCAGCCAAAATGCGGGACAGGCGAATTCACCCCTCCACTTT	CASSQNAGQANSPLHF
NA	TRBV21-1	TRBJ2-2	NA	TGTGCCAGCCTAGTGGATTGGATACCGACGACGAACACCGGGGAGCTGTTTTTT	CASLVDWIPTTNTGELFF